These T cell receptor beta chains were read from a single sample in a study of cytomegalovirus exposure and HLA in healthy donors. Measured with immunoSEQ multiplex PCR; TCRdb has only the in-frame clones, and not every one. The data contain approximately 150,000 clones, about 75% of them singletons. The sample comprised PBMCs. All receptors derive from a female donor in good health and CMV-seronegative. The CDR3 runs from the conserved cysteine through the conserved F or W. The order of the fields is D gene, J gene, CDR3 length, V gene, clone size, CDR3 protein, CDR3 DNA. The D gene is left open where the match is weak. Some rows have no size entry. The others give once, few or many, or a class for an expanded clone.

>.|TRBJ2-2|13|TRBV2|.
CASSRPNTGELFF
TGTGCCAGCAGTCGGCCGAACACCGGGGAGCTGTTCTTT
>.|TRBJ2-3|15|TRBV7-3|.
CASSFRGSSTDTQYF
TGTGCCAGCAGCTTTCGAGGATCTAGCACAGATACGCAGTATTTT
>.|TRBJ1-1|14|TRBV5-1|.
CASSLWGGNTEAFF
TGCGCCAGCAGCTTGTGGGGGGGCAACACTGAAGCTTTCTTT
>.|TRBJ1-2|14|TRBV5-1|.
CASRPGGTHYGYTF
TGCGCCAGCAGACCCGGGGGGACCCACTATGGCTACACCTTC
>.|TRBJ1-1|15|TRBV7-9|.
CASSSQGLLNTEAFF
TGTGCCAGCAGCTCCCAGGGACTCTTGAACACTGAAGCTTTCTTT
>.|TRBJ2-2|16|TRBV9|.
CASSPQGNLHTGELFF
TGTGCCAGCAGCCCCCAGGGGAACCTACACACCGGGGAGCTGTTTTTT
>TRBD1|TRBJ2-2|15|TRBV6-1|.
CALARDSLNTGELFF
TGTGCCTTAGCCCGGGACAGCCTAAACACCGGGGAGCTGTTTTTT
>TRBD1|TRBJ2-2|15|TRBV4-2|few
CASSHRTGWDGELFF
TGTGCCAGCAGCCACCGGACAGGGTGGGACGGGGAGCTGTTTTTT
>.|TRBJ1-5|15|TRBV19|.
CASSSKGVNNQPQHF
TGTGCCAGTAGTTCCAAGGGGGTGAACAATCAGCCCCAGCATTTT
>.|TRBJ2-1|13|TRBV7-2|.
CASSFRQGGNQFF
TGTGCCAGCAGCTTCCGACAGGGCGGGAATCAGTTCTTC
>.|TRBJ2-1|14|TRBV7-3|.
CASSLTARLNEQFF
TGTGCCAGCAGCTTAACAGCCAGACTAAATGAGCAGTTCTTC
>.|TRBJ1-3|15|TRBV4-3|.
CASSQGAGSGNTIYF
TGCGCCAGCAGCCAAGGGGCCGGCTCTGGAAACACCATATATTTT
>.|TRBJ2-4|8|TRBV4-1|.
CHKNIQYF
TGCCATAAAAACATTCAGTACTTC
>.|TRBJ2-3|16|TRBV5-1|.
CASALGTPTSTDTQYF
TGCGCCAGCGCCCTCGGGACTCCCACTAGCACAGATACGCAGTATTTT
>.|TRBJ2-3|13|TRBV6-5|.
CASSYSGGDTQYF
TGTGCCAGCAGTTACTCCGGGGGAGATACGCAGTATTTT
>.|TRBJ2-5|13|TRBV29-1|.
CSASDRTQETQYF
TGCAGCGCCAGTGACAGGACCCAAGAGACCCAGTACTTC
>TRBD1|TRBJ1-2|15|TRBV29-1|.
CSVAGTGGLTDGYTF
TGCAGCGTTGCCGGGACAGGGGGCCTAACGGATGGCTACACCTTC
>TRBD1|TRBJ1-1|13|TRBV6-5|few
CASSYFDRGKAFF
TGTGCCAGCAGTTACTTCGACAGGGGGAAAGCTTTCTTT
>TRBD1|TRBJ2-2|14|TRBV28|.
CATTDRGNGGELFF
TGTGCCACAACGGACAGGGGGAATGGCGGGGAGCTGTTTTTT
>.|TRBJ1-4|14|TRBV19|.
CASSPTVINEKLFF
TGTGCCAGTAGTCCGACAGTCATTAATGAAAAACTGTTTTTT
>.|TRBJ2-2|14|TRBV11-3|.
CASSLDYSTGELFF
TGTGCCAGCAGCTTAGACTACAGCACCGGGGAGCTGTTTTTT
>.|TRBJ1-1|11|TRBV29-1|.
CSVASGAEAFF
TGCAGCGTTGCTTCAGGCGCTGAAGCTTTCTTT
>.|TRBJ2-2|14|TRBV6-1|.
CAGSHRANTGELFF
TGTGCCGGGAGTCACAGGGCGAACACCGGGGAGCTGTTTTTT
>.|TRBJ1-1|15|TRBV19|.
CAALPSLRGGGEAFF
TGTGCCGCTTTACCTTCCTTACGGGGCGGGGGTGAAGCTTTCTTT
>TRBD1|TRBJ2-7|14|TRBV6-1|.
CASSLGRGLYEQYF
TGTGCCAGCAGCCTCGGCAGGGGGCTCTACGAGCAGTACTTC
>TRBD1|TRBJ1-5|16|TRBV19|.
CASRSGQGKGNQPQHF
TGTGCCAGTAGATCCGGACAGGGAAAAGGCAATCAGCCCCAGCATTTT
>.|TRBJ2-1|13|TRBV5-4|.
CASSLGQSNEQFF
TGTGCCAGCAGCTTGGGACAGTCCAATGAGCAGTTCTTC
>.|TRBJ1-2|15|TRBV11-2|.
CASSSRQETNYGYTF
TGTGCCAGCAGCTCTCGACAGGAAACTAACTATGGCTACACCTTC
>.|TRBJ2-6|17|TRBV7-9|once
CASSPDITGTGANVLTF
TGTGCCAGCAGCCCCGACATTACAGGGACTGGGGCCAACGTCCTGACTTTC
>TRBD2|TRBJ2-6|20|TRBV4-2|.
CASSVERTSGRGGGANVLTF
TGTGCCAGCAGCGTGGAGCGGACTAGCGGGAGAGGTGGAGGGGCCAACGTCCTGACTTTC
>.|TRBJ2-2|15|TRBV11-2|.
CASSLAPRYTGELFF
TGTGCCAGCAGCTTAGCTCCGCGATACACCGGGGAGCTGTTTTTT
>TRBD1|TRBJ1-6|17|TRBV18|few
CASSRGSLDRGNSPLHF
TGTGCCAGCTCACGGGGATCCTTAGACAGGGGGAATTCACCCCTCCACTTT
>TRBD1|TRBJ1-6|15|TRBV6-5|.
CASSPTGGGGSPLHF
TGTGCCAGCAGCCCTACAGGGGGCGGTGGTTCACCCCTCCACTTT
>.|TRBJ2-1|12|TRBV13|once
CASSSWGREQFF
TGTGCCAGCAGCTCATGGGGGCGGGAGCAGTTCTTC
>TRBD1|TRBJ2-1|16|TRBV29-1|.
CSVEASRTGLGREQFF
TGCAGCGTTGAAGCCAGTCGGACAGGTCTCGGGCGCGAGCAGTTCTTC
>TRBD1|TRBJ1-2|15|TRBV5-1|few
CASSLARDSTYGYTF
TGCGCCAGCAGCTTGGCCAGGGACAGCACCTATGGCTACACCTTC
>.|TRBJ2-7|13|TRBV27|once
CASSSGSSYEQYF
TGTGCCAGCAGTTCCGGGAGCTCCTACGAGCAGTACTTC
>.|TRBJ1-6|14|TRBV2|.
CASSGGPYNSPLHF
TGTGCCAGCAGTGGGGGCCCTTATAATTCACCCCTCCACTTT
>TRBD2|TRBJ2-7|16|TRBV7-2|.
CASSLAGTSGTYEQYF
TGTGCCAGCAGCTTAGCCGGGACTAGCGGGACCTACGAGCAGTACTTC
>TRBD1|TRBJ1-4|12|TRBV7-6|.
CASSVPGQGLFF
TGTGCCAGCAGCGTCCCGGGACAGGGACTGTTTTTT
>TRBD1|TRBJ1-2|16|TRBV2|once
CASSGGTGLLNYGYTF
TGTGCCAGCAGTGGGGGGACAGGGCTCCTCAACTATGGCTACACCTTC
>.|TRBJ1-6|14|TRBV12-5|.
CATSREVYNSPLHF
TGTGCTACGTCACGCGAGGTCTATAATTCACCCCTCCACTTT
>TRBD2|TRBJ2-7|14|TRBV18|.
CASSAAGGPIEQYF
TGTGCCAGCTCCGCCGCGGGAGGGCCAATCGAGCAGTACTTC
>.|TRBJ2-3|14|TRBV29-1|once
CSVEGPGFTDTQYF
TGCAGCGTTGAAGGCCCGGGATTCACAGATACGCAGTATTTT
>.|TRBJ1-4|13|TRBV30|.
CAWSAGGSEKLFF
TGTGCCTGGAGTGCGGGGGGAAGTGAAAAACTGTTTTTT
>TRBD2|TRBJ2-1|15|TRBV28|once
CASITETSGRNEQFF
TGTGCCAGCATTACGGAGACTAGCGGGAGAAATGAGCAGTTCTTC
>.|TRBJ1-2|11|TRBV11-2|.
CASSFRAGFAF
TGTGCCAGCAGCTTTCGAGCGGGATTCGCCTTC
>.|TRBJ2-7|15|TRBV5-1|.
CASSTSAGAPYEQYF
TGCGCCAGCAGCACTTCTGCAGGGGCCCCGTACGAGCAGTACTTC
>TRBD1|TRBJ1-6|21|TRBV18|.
CASSPLARIGTGSGHNSPLHF
TGTGCCAGCTCACCACTGGCCCGAATCGGGACAGGGAGCGGGCATAATTCACCCCTCCACTTT
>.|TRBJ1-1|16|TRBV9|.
CASSGWGGNMNTEAFF
TGTGCCAGCAGCGGATGGGGAGGCAACATGAACACTGAAGCTTTCTTT
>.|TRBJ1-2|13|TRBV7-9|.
CASTLGGAHGYTF
TGTGCCAGCACTTTAGGGGGGGCCCACGGCTACACCTTC
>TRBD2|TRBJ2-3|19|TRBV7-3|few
CASSLTGRLRLAATDTQYF
TGTGCCAGCAGCTTAACGGGGAGGCTGAGACTAGCGGCCACAGATACGCAGTATTTT
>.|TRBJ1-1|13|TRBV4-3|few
CASSLGEGTEAFF
TGCGCCAGCAGCCTAGGGGAGGGGACTGAAGCTTTCTTT
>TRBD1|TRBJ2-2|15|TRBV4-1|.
CASRQQGANTGELFF
TGCGCCAGCAGGCAACAGGGGGCGAACACCGGGGAGCTGTTTTTT
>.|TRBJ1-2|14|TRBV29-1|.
CSVPGSPTTSGYTF
TGCAGCGTGCCCGGGAGCCCCACGACCTCTGGCTACACCTTC